The 21 T cell receptor beta chains below were found in one sample sequenced in a study of OX40 agonist ivuxolimab in advanced cancers. Clones were sequenced by immunoSEQ multiplex PCR, and TCRdb holds only the in-frame ones, with some missing. The sample lists about 80,000 clones, 70% to 90% seen once, with approximately 2% in the top ten. The sequences come from CD4+ or CD8+ T cells sorted from blood, collected in a trial of the OX40 agonist ivuxolimab. These receptors all come from an adult with an advanced solid tumor such as melanoma, head and neck, liver or kidney cancer.

The chain carries TRBV28 and TRBJ2-1; TRBD2 might be the D (6 bases). V dropped 6 bases and J dropped 4 bases, with 22 bases sitting between them. Per the germline V gene, CDR1 is MDHEN and CDR2 is SYDVKM. The CDR3 is made up of 17 amino acids. The CDR3 sequence is CASSPSPGLRPYNEQFF. CDR3 DNA: TGTGCCAGCAGCCCATCCCCGGGACTGCGTCCGTACAATGAGCAGTTCTTC.

As DNA, the CDR3 is TGTGCCAGCAGCTTAGGGCTAGCGGGGGCCCCTCAAGAGACCCAGTACTTC. This sequence encodes CASSLGLAGAPQETQYF. The chain uses TRBV11-3 and TRBJ2-5; 10 bases agree with TRBD2. Losses at the gene ends were 1 base for V and 2 bases for J; bases not matched to a gene: 7. CDR1 SGHNT and CDR2 YENEEA come from the germline V gene. The CDR3 is made up of 17 amino acids.

The chain has TRBV19 and TRBJ1-5, with D perhaps matching TRBD1 (5 bases). There are 12 residues in the CDR3. From germline, CDR1 is LNHDA and CDR2 SQIVND (reference sequence). V lost 3 bases and J lost 10, with 10 bases in between. CDR3 residues: CASSIPGTPQHF. The CDR3 bases are TGTGCCAGTAGTATCCCTGGGACCCCCCAGCATTTT.

To note about this clone: The junction and the germline gene differ at one end; a read error may be behind it. V usage is TRBV28 and J usage is TRBJ2-5; D not certain. The length of the CDR3 is 13 residues. Per germline, CDR1 MDHEN and CDR2 SYDVKM. In DNA form, the CDR3 reads TGTGTCAGCAGCCCGACATTCCAAGAGACCCAGTACTTC. Its protein is CVSSPTFQETQYF.

J is TRBJ2-3 and V is TRBV11-2, with D tentatively TRBD1 or TRBD2 (5 bases each). The germline CDR1 and CDR2 sequences are SGHAT and FQNNGV. V shed 5 bases and J shed 2 bases, with 14 bases lying between them. The CDR3 has 15 amino acids. This CDR3 reads CASSPARGVTDTQYF. The CDR3 DNA sequence: TGTGCCAGCAGCCCGGCGCGAGGGGTCACAGATACGCAGTATTTT.

The rearrangement joins TRBV5-6 to TRBJ1-2; possible D gene TRBD1, 5 bases. Between the trimmed V and J ends, which lost 4 bases and 3 bases, there was a span of 10 bases. The CDR3 has 13 residues. The germline CDR1 and CDR2 sequences are SGHDT and YYEEEE. CDR3 nucleotide sequence: TGTGCCAGCAGCCCGGCGGGGGACTATGGCTACACCTTC. Its translation: CASSPAGDYGYTF.

This chain joins TRBV6-5 and TRBJ2-7, with 11 bases identical to TRBD2. This CDR3 has 14 amino acids. Unmatched junction bases numbered 4, after V lost 9 bases and J lost 0 bases. Germline V gene data show CDR1 as MNHEY and CDR2 as SVGAGI. In nucleotides, the CDR3 is TGTGCCAGTCGACTAGCGGGGAACTCCTACGAGCAGTACTTC. Encoded protein: CASRLAGNSYEQYF.

This clone occurred a few times. The genes are TRBV19 and TRBJ1-3; 8 nucleotides agree with TRBD1. The germline V gene encodes CDR1 LNHDA and CDR2 SQIVND (reference sequence). This CDR3 contains 13 residues. The V gene end was trimmed by 7 bases and the J gene end by 7 bases; junction bases not matched to a gene: 6. CDR3 region: CASTGDRRNTIYF. CDR3 sequence (DNA): TGTGCCAGTACTGGGGACAGGCGGAACACCATATATTTT.

The V call is TRBV6-5, the J call TRBJ2-7, with 9 nucleotides matching TRBD1. CDR3 size: 15 residues. V trimming: 6 bases; J trimming: 6 bases; junction bases outside the gene matches: 12. From germline, CDR1 is MNHEY and CDR2 SVGAGI. This CDR3 reads CASRPRDREVGEQYF. As DNA, the CDR3 is TGTGCCAGCAGGCCCCGGGACAGGGAGGTAGGCGAGCAGTACTTC.

V is TRBV7-8 and J is TRBJ1-1; the D is unclear. CDR1 is SGHVS, CDR2 FQNEAQ, per germline. CDR3 size: 13 residues. V was clipped by 4 bases and J by 7 bases, with 13 bases between them. CDR3 amino acids: CASSSQAPNEAFF. CDR3 sequence (DNA): TGTGCCAGCAGCTCTCAGGCCCCAAATGAAGCTTTCTTT.

The chain couples TRBV7-9 to TRBJ1-1, with a possible D match to TRBD1 (6 bases). V gave up 1 base and J gave up 6 bases, with 9 bases separating them. CDR3 length: 13 residues. Germline CDR1 SEHNR, CDR2 FQNEAQ (reference sequence). DNA for the CDR3: TGTGCCAGCAGCTTAGAGAGACAGGCTGAAGCTTTCTTT. This encodes CASSLERQAEAFF.

The chain links TRBV10-3 to TRBJ1-2, with 9 bases identical to TRBD1. This CDR3 comprises 16 residues. Germline CDR1 ENHRY, CDR2 SYGVKD. J was trimmed by 0 bases and V by 4 bases; bases with no gene match: 6. The CDR3 coding sequence is TGTGCCATCAGTGCGTTACAGGGGGCGACTAACTATGGCTACACCTTC. As protein: CAISALQGATNYGYTF.

The gene calls are TRBV5-1 and TRBJ2-7; 8 bases align to TRBD1. The trim removed 2 bases at V and 0 bases at J, leaving 13 bases unmatched. The germline CDR1 and CDR2 sequences are SGHRS and YFSETQ. The CDR3 consists of 18 residues. Written as DNA, the CDR3 is TGCGCCAGCAGCTTATACCCCTCGACAGGGGCGAGCTCCTACGAGCAGTACTTC. As protein: CASSLYPSTGASSYEQYF.

This sequence joins TRBV7-3 and TRBJ2-2, with TRBD2 as a possible D gene (5 bases). There are 15 residues in the CDR3. Between the trimmed V and J ends, which lost 5 bases and 1 base, there was a span of 11 bases. CDR1 and CDR2 (germline): SGHTA, FQGTGA. CDR3 region: CASSKVGGNTGELFF. The CDR3 nucleotides are TGTGCCAGCAGCAAAGTCGGAGGGAACACCGGGGAGCTGTTTTTT.

V usage is TRBV18 and J usage is TRBJ1-1; 11 nucleotides align to TRBD1. V was pared by 3 bases and J by 5 bases, with 5 bases of the junction left unmatched. The germline V gene encodes CDR1 KGHSH and CDR2 LQKENI. This CDR3 contains 15 residues. CDR3 bases: TGTGCCAGCTCACCGACCGGGACAGGGGGGACTGAAGCTTTCTTT. Amino acids: CASSPTGTGGTEAFF. The entire variable domain, with the rest obtained from reference TRBV18 and TRBJ1-1, is as follows: NAGVMQNPRHLVRRRGQEARLRCSPMKGHSHVYWYRQLPEEGLKFMVYLQKENIIDESGMPKERFSAEFPKEGPSILRIQQVVRGDSAAYFCASSPTGTGGTEAFFGQGTRLTVV.

The rearrangement joins TRBV7-9 to TRBJ1-1; no firm D call. The CDR3 is 16 residues long. From germline, CDR1 is SEHNR and CDR2 FQNEAQ (reference sequence). Deletions cut 0 bases from V and 0 bases from J, with 11 bases between. The chain's CDR3 is CASSLAVWGMNTEAFF. The CDR3 DNA is TGTGCCAGCAGCTTAGCGGTTTGGGGAATGAACACTGAAGCTTTCTTT.

V usage is TRBV6-6 and J usage is TRBJ1-6, with D unclear. From germline, CDR1 is MNHNY and CDR2 SVGAGI (reference sequence). Trimming removed 7 bases from V and 10 bases from J, with 14 bases in between. This CDR3 is 13 amino acids long. CDR3 coding DNA: TGTGCCAGCACCCCCCCTCGAGGCTCACCCCTCCACTTT. It specifies CASTPPRGSPLHF.

The chain is built from TRBV7-3 and TRBJ1-3, with D unclear. This CDR3 region has 14 residues. CDR1 and CDR2 (germline): SGHTA, FQGTGA. Trimming cost V 8 bases and J 1 base, with 12 bases left between them. CDR3: CASSQDPSGNTIYF. The CDR3 DNA follows: TGTGCCAGCTCCCAGGATCCATCTGGAAACACCATATATTTT.

V usage is TRBV9 and J usage is TRBJ1-1; weak D call: TRBD1 (5 bases). This CDR3 contains 15 residues. In germline, CDR1 is SGDLS, CDR2 YYNGEE. V was trimmed by 0 bases and J by 4 bases, leaving 13 bases between them. This CDR3 reads CASSVEDLGGTEAFF. CDR3 DNA: TGTGCCAGCAGCGTAGAGGACCTCGGGGGCACTGAAGCTTTCTTT.

The chain has TRBV5-1 and TRBJ2-5; 8 bases match TRBD1. The trim removed 5 bases at V and 2 bases at J, leaving 11 bases unmatched. The V gene's germline CDR1 is SGHRS and CDR2 YFSETQ. The CDR3 length is 16 residues. The CDR3 sequence: CASRTSTGQGQETQYF. CDR3 nucleotides: TGCGCCAGCAGAACCTCAACTGGACAGGGACAAGAGACCCAGTACTTC.

The chain couples TRBV5-1 to TRBJ2-3; D remains ambiguous. The CDR3 loop spans 15 amino acids. V lost 4 bases and J 0 bases, leaving 12 bases between the germline ends. Germline lookup yields CDR1 SGHRS and CDR2 YFSETQ. The CDR3 region has the DNA TGCGCCAGCAGCCCGGAAGAGTCTAGCACAGATACGCAGTATTTT. Amino acid sequence: CASSPEESSTDTQYF. Full variable domain (outside the CDR3, taken from reference TRBV5-1 and TRBJ2-3): KAGVTQTPRYLIKTRGQQVTLSCSPISGHRSVSWYQQTPGQGLQFLFEYFSETQRNKGNFPGRFSGRQFSNSRSEMNVSTLELGDSALYLCASSPEESSTDTQYFGPGTRLTVL.